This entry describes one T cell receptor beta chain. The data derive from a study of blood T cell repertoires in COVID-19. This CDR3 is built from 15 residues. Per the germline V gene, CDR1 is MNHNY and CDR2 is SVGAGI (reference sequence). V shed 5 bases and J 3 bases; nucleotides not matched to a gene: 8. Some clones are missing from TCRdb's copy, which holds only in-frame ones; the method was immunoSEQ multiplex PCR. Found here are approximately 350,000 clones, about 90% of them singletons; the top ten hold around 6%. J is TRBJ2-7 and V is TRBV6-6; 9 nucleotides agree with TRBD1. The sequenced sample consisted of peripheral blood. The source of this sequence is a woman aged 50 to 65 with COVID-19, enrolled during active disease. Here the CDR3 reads CASSPSGQGNYEQYF. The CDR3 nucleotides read TGTGCCAGCAGTCCATCCGGACAGGGGAACTACGAGCAGTACTTC.